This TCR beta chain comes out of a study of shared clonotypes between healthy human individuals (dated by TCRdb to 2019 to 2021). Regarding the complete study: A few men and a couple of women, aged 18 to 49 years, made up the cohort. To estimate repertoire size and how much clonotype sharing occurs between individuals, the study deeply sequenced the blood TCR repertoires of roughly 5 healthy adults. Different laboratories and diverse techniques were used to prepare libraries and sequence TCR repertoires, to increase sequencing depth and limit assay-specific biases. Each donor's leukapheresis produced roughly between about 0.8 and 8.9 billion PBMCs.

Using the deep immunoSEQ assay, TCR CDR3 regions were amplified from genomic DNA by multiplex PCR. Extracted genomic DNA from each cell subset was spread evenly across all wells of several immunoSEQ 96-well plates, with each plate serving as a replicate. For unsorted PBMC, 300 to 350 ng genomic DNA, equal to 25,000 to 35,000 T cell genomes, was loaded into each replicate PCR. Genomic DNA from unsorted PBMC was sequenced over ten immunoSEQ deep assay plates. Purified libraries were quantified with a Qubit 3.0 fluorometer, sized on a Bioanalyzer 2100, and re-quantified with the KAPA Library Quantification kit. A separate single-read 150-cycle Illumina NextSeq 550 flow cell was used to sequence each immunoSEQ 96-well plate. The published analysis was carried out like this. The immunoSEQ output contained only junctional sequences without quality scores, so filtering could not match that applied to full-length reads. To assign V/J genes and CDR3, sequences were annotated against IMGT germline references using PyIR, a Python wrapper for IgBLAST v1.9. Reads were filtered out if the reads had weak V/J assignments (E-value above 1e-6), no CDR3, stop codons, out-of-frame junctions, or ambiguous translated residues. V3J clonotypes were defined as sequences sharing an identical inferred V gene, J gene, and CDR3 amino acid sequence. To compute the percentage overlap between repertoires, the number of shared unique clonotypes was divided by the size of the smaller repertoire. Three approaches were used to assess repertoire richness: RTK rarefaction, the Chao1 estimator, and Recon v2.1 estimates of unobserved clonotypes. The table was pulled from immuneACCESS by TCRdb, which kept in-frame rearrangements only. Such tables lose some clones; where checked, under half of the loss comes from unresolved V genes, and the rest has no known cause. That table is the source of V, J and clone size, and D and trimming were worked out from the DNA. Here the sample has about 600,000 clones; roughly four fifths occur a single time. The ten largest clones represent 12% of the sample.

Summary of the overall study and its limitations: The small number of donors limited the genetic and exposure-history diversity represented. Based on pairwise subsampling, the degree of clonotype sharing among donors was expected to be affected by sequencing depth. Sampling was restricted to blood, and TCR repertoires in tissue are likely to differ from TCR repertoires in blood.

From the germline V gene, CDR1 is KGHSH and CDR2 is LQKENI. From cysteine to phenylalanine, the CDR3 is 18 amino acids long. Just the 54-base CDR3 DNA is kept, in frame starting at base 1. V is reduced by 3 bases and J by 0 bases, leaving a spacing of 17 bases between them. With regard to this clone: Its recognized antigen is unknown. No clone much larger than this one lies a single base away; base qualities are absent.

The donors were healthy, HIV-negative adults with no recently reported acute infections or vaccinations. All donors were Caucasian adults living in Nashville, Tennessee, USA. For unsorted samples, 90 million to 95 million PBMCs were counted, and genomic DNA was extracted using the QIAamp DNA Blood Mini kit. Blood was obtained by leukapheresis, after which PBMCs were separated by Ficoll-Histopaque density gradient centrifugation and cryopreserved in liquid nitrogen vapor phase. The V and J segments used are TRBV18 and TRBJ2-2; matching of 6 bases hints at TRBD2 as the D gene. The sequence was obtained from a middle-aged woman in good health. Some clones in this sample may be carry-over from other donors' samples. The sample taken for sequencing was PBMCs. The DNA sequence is TGTGCCAGCTCACCCCGGCGAGACCGGGGGTCGAACACCGGGGAGCTGTTTTTT. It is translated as CASSPRRDRGSNTGELFF.